One and the same sample provided the 27 T cell receptor beta chains below, sequenced in a study of blood T cell repertoires in COVID-19. Profiling relied on immunoSEQ multiplex PCR, and the TCRdb table lists in-frame clones only, not all of them. The sample records over 50,000 clones, about 91% being singletons. The sequencing input was peripheral blood. These receptors were obtained from a man aged 50-60 years with active COVID-19.

This clone appeared a single time. V gene TRBV28 combines with J gene TRBJ1-5; 7 bases fit TRBD1. CDR1 is MDHEN, CDR2 SYDVKM, per germline. With V trimmed by 8 bases and J by 1 base, 23 bases remained unmatched. The CDR3 totals 20 residues. CDR3 coding DNA: TGTGCCAGCCAAAAGAACGGCCCCAATTTTGGGACAGCCAGCAATCAGCCCCAGCATTTT. Translation: CASQKNGPNFGTASNQPQHF.

This clone was found once. The genes are TRBV15 and TRBJ2-7, with a possible D match to TRBD2 (5 bases). The CDR3 is 16 residues long. Trimming cost V 0 bases and J 0 bases, with 12 bases left between them. Per germline, CDR1 LNHNV and CDR2 YYDKDF (reference sequence). CDR3 in DNA: TGTGCCACCAGCAGAGACCACGGGGTCCCCTCCTACGAGCAGTACTTC. Translating gives CATSRDHGVPSYEQYF. Full variable domain (remainder filled in from reference TRBV15 and TRBJ2-7): DAMVIQNPRYQVTQFGKPVTLSCSQTLNHNVMYWYQQKSSQAPKLLFHYYDKDFNNEADTPDNFQSRRPNTSFCFLDIRSPGLGDTAMYLCATSRDHGVPSYEQYFGPGTRLTVT.

The chain joins TRBV6-4 to TRBJ2-2; D remains unclear. With 4 bases removed from V and 1 base from J, the gap between germline ends came to 7 bases. Germline CDR1 is MRHNA and CDR2 is SNTAGT. CDR3 size: 14 residues. In DNA, the CDR3 is TGTGCCAGCAGTGGTGAGGAGAACACCGGGGAGCTGTTTTTT. Translating it yields CASSGEENTGELFF.

J is TRBJ2-7 and V is TRBV3-1 (or the pseudogene TRBV3-2), with D hard to call. The germline V and J ends were trimmed by 0 bases and 5 bases, with 8 bases remaining between them. Germline-derived CDR1 and CDR2 are LGHDT and YNNKEL (reference sequence). This CDR3 has 13 residues. CDR3 region: CASSQEIRDEQYF. In nucleotides, the CDR3 is TGTGCCAGCAGCCAAGAGATACGGGACGAGCAGTACTTC.

The V and J genes are TRBV7-9 and TRBJ1-1; a possible D gene is TRBD1 (6 bases). V gave up 3 bases and J gave up 3 bases, with 8 bases separating them. Germline V gives CDR1 SEHNR, CDR2 FQNEAQ (reference sequence). The CDR3 runs 13 residues. The CDR3 nucleotides are TGTGCCAGCAGCTTGTCAGGGGACACTGAAGCTTTCTTT. This sequence encodes CASSLSGDTEAFF.

The V and J genes are TRBV4-1 and TRBJ1-5; 7 bases agree with TRBD1. Germline CDR1 is MGHRA and CDR2 is YSYEKL. Trimming removed 4 bases from V and 4 bases from J; junction bases left unmatched: 4. The CDR3 loop spans 14 amino acids. CDR3 coding DNA: TGCGCCAGCAGCCGAGACAGGGCGAATCAGCCCCAGCATTTT. Its protein is CASSRDRANQPQHF.

The chain joins TRBV4-2 to TRBJ2-7; D remains unclear. Germline CDR1 is LGHNA and CDR2 is YNFKEQ. The V end lost 1 base, the J end lost 3 bases, and 10 bases lay between the germline ends. There are 14 residues in the CDR3. The CDR3 sequence is CASSQVSGHYEQYF. CDR3 DNA: TGTGCCAGCAGCCAAGTCTCAGGCCACTACGAGCAGTACTTC.

V is TRBV5-6 and J is TRBJ2-4; the D is unclear. Trimming pared 1 base from V and 1 base from J, leaving 12 bases between. Germline loops: CDR1 SGHDT, CDR2 YYEEEE. The CDR3 is 16 residues long. This chain's CDR3 is CASSLLTELAKNIQYF. CDR3 bases: TGTGCCAGCAGCTTGCTGACGGAGTTGGCCAAAAACATTCAGTACTTC.

This clone has only a few counts. V usage is TRBV12-3 or TRBV12-4 and J usage is TRBJ2-7, with 10 positions matching TRBD2. CDR3 length equals 13 residues. Unmatched junction bases numbered 1, after V lost 6 bases and J lost 2 bases. The DNA of the CDR3 is TGTGCCAGCAGCCTAGCGGGAGCCTACGAGCAGTACTTC. Translation: CASSLAGAYEQYF.

The J gene is TRBJ1-3, the V gene TRBV6-5, with D possibly TRBD1 on 5 matching bases. Trimming pared 7 bases from V and 2 bases from J, leaving 9 bases between. Per germline, CDR1 MNHEY and CDR2 SVGAGI. This CDR3 comprises 13 residues. In nucleotides, the CDR3 is TGTGCCAGCACCGACAGAACTGGAAACACCATATATTTT. It encodes CASTDRTGNTIYF.

This sequence joins TRBV5-1 and TRBJ2-5, with 8 bases that match TRBD1. J lost 2 bases, V lost 4 bases, and 10 bases had no gene match. Germline V gene data show CDR1 as SGHRS and CDR2 as YFSETQ. The CDR3 totals 16 residues. The CDR3 region has the DNA TGCGCCAGCAGCACCGGACAGGGCAACATACAAGAGACCCAGTACTTC. Translation: CASSTGQGNIQETQYF.

The V gene is TRBV7-9, the J gene TRBJ1-1; maybe TRBD1 (5 bases). The ends were cut back, 0 bases at V and 8 bases at J, with 7 bases in the middle. This CDR3 spans 12 amino acids. Germline CDR1 is SEHNR and CDR2 is FQNEAQ (reference sequence). This CDR3 reads CASSLAGAEAFF. For the CDR3, the DNA is TGTGCCAGCAGCTTAGCAGGGGCCGAAGCTTTCTTT.

V is TRBV5-1 and J is TRBJ2-7; 9 positions agree with TRBD1. Germline V gene data show CDR1 as SGHRS and CDR2 as YFSETQ. V lost 2 bases to trimming and J lost 4 bases; unmatched junction nucleotides: 4. The length of the CDR3 is 14 residues. The CDR3 loop reads CASSFGTGRYEQYF. In DNA, the CDR3 is TGCGCCAGCAGCTTTGGGACAGGGCGGTACGAGCAGTACTTC.

The chain is built from TRBV12-3 or TRBV12-4 and TRBJ2-2, with unresolved D. Trimming shortened V by 6 bases and J by 4 bases, and 9 bases separated the two germline ends. This CDR3 has 13 residues. CDR3 loop: CASSPPSTGELFF. CDR3 DNA: TGTGCCAGCAGCCCCCCGTCCACCGGGGAGCTGTTTTTT.

This chain uses TRBV5-1 with TRBJ1-4, with D tentatively TRBD1 (5 bases). Per the germline V gene, CDR1 is SGHRS and CDR2 is YFSETQ. The germline V and J ends were trimmed by 0 bases and 0 bases, with 9 bases remaining between them. There are 16 residues in the CDR3. The CDR3 loop reads CASSLGQWSTNEKLFF. DNA of the CDR3: TGCGCCAGCAGCTTGGGACAGTGGTCAACTAATGAAAAACTGTTTTTT.

The rearrangement links TRBV27 to TRBJ2-7, with TRBD2 identical over 8 bases. J gave up 2 bases and V 6 bases, and 12 bases lay outside the gene matches. The CDR3 spans 16 residues. Germline CDR1 and CDR2: MNHEY and SMNVEV (reference sequence). The CDR3: CASRWGLAGTTYEQYF. CDR3 nucleotides: TGTGCCAGCAGATGGGGGCTAGCGGGCACTACCTACGAGCAGTACTTC.

The chain carries TRBV18 and TRBJ1-1; tentatively, D is TRBD1 (6 bases). The CDR3 extends over 13 amino acids. Trimming pared 5 bases from V and 1 base from J, leaving 8 bases between. CDR1 is KGHSH and CDR2 is LQKENI in the germline V gene. CDR3 protein: CASSTGQNTEAFF. CDR3 bases: TGTGCCAGCTCAACGGGACAGAACACTGAAGCTTTCTTT.

The J gene is TRBJ1-1, the V gene TRBV3-1 (or the pseudogene TRBV3-2); TRBD1 matches 7 bases. The germline CDR1 and CDR2 sequences are LGHDT and YNNKEL (reference sequence). CDR3 length: 16 amino acids. The trim removed 1 base at V and 7 bases at J, leaving 12 bases unmatched. CDR3: CASSQGQGGRRNEAFF. The CDR3 DNA is TGTGCCAGCAGCCAAGGACAGGGAGGCCGACGAAATGAAGCTTTCTTT.

Here the CDR3 reads CASTGLAVFEQYF. In DNA form, the CDR3 reads TGTGCCAGCACGGGACTAGCGGTGTTCGAGCAGTACTTC. The rearrangement uses TRBV7-8 and TRBJ2-7; 11 nucleotides line up with TRBD2. The V gene end was trimmed by 7 bases and the J gene end by 6 bases; junction bases not matched to a gene: 5. The germline V gene encodes CDR1 SGHVS and CDR2 FQNEAQ. This CDR3 is built from 13 residues.

The genes are TRBV7-9 and TRBJ2-5; TRBD1 might be the D (5 bases). Germline CDR1 SEHNR, CDR2 FQNEAQ (reference sequence). V was pared by 4 bases and J by 7 bases, with 19 bases between. The CDR3 sequence is 15 residues long. The DNA of the CDR3 is TGTGCCAGCAGCTCGGACACATTTCATTTAGGGACCCAGTACTTC. Translated: CASSSDTFHLGTQYF.

The chain carries TRBV5-6 and TRBJ1-1, with 7 bases that match TRBD1. Per germline, CDR1 SGHDT and CDR2 YYEEEE. With V trimmed by 3 bases and J by 0 bases, 8 bases remained unmatched. This CDR3 has 16 amino acids. The CDR3, as DNA: TGTGCCAGCAGCTCGACAGGGCTGGAGGTGAACACTGAAGCTTTCTTT. Translating it yields CASSSTGLEVNTEAFF.

This chain joins TRBV4-1 and TRBJ2-5; no clear D. The CDR3 is 15 residues long. Germline V lookup: CDR1 MGHRA, CDR2 YSYEKL. V was trimmed by 0 bases and J by 3 bases, leaving 11 bases between them. The CDR3 is CASSQDLSGKETQYF. As DNA, the CDR3 is TGCGCCAGCAGCCAAGATCTTTCAGGAAAAGAGACCCAGTACTTC.

The J gene is TRBJ1-1, the V gene TRBV10-2; 9 nucleotides match TRBD1. The CDR3 loop spans 12 amino acids. V lost 6 bases to trimming and J lost 5 bases; unmatched junction nucleotides: 1. Per germline, CDR1 WSHSY and CDR2 SAAADI. The CDR3 DNA reads as TGCGCCAGCAGGACAGGGGGGACTGAAGCTTTCTTT. Translated, it gives CASRTGGTEAFF.

Turning to this clone: One end of the junction fails to match germline, which may point to a read error. The rearrangement uses TRBV10-3 and TRBJ1-2; TRBD1 aligns across 9 bases. In germline, CDR1 is ENHRY, CDR2 SYGVKD. CDR3 length equals 15 residues. This chain's CDR3 is CAITEGQGANYGYTF. The CDR3 nucleotides are TGTGCCATCACTGAGGGACAGGGTGCCAACTATGGCTACACCTTC.

The rearrangement joins TRBV28 to TRBJ2-7; D is ambiguous. Per germline, CDR1 MDHEN and CDR2 SYDVKM. The CDR3 consists of 10 residues. V was cut by 10 bases and J by 7 bases, with 11 bases left in between. The CDR3 nucleotides are TGTGCCACCTTAAGCCGGGAGCAGTACTTC. Its protein product is CATLSREQYF.

The chain joins TRBV7-7 to TRBJ2-5; 7 bases are shared with TRBD1. V shed 5 bases and J 7 bases; nucleotides not matched to a gene: 13. This CDR3 region has 15 residues. Germline V gene sequence: CDR1 SSHAT, CDR2 FNYEAQ (reference sequence). The CDR3 sequence: CASSQIAGTVRTQYF. The CDR3 coding sequence is TGTGCCAGCAGCCAAATAGCCGGGACAGTCCGGACCCAGTACTTC.

The rearrangement uses TRBV6-6 and TRBJ1-6; the D gene is possibly TRBD1 (6 bases). The CDR3 loop spans 14 amino acids. Germline V gene data show CDR1 as MNHNY and CDR2 as SVGAGI (reference sequence). Trimming removed 6 bases at V and 13 bases at J, with 19 bases between. The CDR3 sequence: CASRRDGGRGPLHF. CDR3 bases: TGTGCCAGCAGAAGGGACGGCGGGAGGGGGCCCCTCCACTTT.